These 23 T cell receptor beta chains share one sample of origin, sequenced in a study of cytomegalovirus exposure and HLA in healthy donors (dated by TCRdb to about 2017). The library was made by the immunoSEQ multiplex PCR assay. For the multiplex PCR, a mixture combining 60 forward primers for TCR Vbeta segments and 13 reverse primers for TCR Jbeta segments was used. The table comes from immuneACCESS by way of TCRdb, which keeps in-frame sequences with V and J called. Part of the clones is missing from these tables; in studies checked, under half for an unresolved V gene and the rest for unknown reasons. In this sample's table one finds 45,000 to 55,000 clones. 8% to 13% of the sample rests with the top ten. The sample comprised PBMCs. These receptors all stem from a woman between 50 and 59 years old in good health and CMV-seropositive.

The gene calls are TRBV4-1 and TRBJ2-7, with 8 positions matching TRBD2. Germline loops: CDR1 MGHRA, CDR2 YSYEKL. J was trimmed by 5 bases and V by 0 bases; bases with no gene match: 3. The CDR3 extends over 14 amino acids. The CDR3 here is CASSQDGTSNEQYF. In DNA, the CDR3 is TGCGCCAGCAGCCAAGATGGGACTAGTAACGAGCAGTACTTC.

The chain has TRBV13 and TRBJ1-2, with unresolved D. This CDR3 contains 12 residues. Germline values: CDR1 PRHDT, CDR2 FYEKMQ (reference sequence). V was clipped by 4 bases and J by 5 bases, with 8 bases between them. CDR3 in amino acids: CASSSREYGYTF. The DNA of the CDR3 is TGTGCCAGCAGCTCGAGGGAGTATGGCTACACCTTC. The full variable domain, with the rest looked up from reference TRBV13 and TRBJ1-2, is AAGVIQSPRHLIKEKRETATLKCYPIPRHDTVYWYQQGPGQDPQFLISFYEKMQSDKGSIPDRFSAQQFSDYHSELNMSSLELGDSALYFCASSSREYGYTFGSGTRLTVV.

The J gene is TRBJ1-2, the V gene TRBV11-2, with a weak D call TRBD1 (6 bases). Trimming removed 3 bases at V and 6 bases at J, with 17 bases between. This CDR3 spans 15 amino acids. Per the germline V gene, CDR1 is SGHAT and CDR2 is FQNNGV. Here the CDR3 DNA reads TGTGCCAGCAGCTTCAACAGGGAAACGAGGAATGGCTACACCTTC. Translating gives CASSFNRETRNGYTF.

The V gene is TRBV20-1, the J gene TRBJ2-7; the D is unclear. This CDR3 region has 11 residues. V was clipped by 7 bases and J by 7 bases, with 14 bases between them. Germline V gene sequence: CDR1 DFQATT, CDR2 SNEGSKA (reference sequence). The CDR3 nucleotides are TGCAGTGTTACGGCCGACTTAGAGCAGTACTTC. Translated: CSVTADLEQYF.

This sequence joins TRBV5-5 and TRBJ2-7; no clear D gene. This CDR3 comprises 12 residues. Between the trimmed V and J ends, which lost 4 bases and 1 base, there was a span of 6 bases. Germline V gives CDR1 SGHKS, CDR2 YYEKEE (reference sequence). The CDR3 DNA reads TGTGCCAGCAGCCCCCCGTCCTACGAGCAGTACTTC. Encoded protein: CASSPPSYEQYF.

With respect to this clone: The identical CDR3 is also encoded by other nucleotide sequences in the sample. DNA of the CDR3: TGTGCCAGCAGTTACGGCTGGACAGGGTCCACAGATACGCAGTATTTT. Protein product: CASSYGWTGSTDTQYF. The rearrangement uses TRBV6-5 and TRBJ2-3, with TRBD1 matching over 8 bases. The CDR3 has 16 residues. The V gene's germline CDR1 is MNHEY and CDR2 SVGAGI. The V gene end was trimmed by 2 bases and the J gene end by 2 bases; junction bases not matched to a gene: 6.

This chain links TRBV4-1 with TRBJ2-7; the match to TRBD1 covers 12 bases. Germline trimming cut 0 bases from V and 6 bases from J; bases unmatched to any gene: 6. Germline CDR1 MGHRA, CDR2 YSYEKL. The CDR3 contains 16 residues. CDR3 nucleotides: TGCGCCAGCAGCCAAGATGTCGGGACAGGGGGCCGCGAGCAGTACTTC. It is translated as CASSQDVGTGGREQYF.

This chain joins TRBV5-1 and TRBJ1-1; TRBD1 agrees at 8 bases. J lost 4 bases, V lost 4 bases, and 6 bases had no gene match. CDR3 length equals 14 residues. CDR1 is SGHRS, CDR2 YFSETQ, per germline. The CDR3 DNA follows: TGCGCCAGCAGCGCCGGACAGGGCCGCACTGAAGCTTTCTTT. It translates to CASSAGQGRTEAFF.

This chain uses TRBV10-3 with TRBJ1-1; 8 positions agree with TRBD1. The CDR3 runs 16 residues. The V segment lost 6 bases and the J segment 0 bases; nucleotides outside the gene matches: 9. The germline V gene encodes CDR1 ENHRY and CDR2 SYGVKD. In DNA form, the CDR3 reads TGTGCCATCAGCGAGGGACAGGCCGGAATGAACACTGAAGCTTTCTTT. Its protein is CAISEGQAGMNTEAFF.

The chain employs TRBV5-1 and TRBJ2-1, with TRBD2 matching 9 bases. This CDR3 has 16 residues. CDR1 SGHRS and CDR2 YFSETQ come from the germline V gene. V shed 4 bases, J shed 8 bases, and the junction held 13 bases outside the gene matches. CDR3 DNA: TGCGCCAGCAGCCTGACGGGGAGCGGGAGGAGTGATGAGCAGTTCTTC. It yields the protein CASSLTGSGRSDEQFF.

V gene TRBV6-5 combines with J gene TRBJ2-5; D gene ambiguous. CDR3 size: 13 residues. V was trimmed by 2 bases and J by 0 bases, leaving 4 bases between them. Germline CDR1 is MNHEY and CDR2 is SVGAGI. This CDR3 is CASSYHNQETQYF. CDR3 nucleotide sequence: TGTGCCAGCAGTTACCACAACCAAGAGACCCAGTACTTC.

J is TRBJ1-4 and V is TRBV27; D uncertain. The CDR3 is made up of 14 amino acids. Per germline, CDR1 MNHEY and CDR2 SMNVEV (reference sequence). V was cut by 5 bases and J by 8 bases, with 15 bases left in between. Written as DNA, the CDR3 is TGTGCCAGCAGTAGAAAGCCTAGTAAAGAAAAACTGTTTTTT. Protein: CASSRKPSKEKLFF. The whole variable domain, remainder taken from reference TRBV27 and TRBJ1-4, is EAQVTQNPRYLITVTGKKLTVTCSQNMNHEYMSWYRQDPGLGLRQIYYSMNVEVTDKGDVPEGYKVSRKEKRNFPLILESPSPNQTSLYFCASSRKPSKEKLFFGSGTQLSVL.

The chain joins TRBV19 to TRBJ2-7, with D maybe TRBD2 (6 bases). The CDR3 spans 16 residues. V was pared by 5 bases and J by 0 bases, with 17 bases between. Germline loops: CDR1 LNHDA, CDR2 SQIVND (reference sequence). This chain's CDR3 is CASSGRRGGGSYEQYF. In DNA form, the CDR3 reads TGTGCCAGTAGTGGGCGGCGGGGCGGCGGCTCCTACGAGCAGTACTTC.

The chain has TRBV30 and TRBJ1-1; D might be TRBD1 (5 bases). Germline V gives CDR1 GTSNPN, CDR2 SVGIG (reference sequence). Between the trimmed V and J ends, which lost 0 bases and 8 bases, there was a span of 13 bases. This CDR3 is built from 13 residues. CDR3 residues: CAWSVGTKTEAFF. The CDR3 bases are TGTGCCTGGAGTGTGGGGACTAAAACCGAAGCTTTCTTT.

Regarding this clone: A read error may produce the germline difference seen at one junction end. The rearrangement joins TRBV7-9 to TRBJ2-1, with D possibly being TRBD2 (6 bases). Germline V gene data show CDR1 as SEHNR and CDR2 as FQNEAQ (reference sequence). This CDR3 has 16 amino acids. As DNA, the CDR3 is TGTGCCAGCAGCACGAACCTCCGGGACTCCCACAATGAGCAGTTCTTC. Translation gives CASSTNLRDSHNEQFF.

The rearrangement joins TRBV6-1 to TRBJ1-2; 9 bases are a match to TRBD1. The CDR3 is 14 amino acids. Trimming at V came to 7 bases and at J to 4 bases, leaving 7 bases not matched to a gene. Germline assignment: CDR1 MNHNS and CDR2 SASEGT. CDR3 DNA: TGTGCCAGCACTTCGGACAGGGGAGGCTATGGCTACACCTTC. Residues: CASTSDRGGYGYTF.

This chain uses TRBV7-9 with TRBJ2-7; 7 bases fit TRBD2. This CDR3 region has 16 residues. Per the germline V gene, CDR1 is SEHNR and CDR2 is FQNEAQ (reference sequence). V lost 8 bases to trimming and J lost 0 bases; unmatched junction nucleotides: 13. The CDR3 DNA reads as TGTGCCAGCGGTTCCCCACCCGGGACTAACTCCTACGAGCAGTACTTC. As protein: CASGSPPGTNSYEQYF.

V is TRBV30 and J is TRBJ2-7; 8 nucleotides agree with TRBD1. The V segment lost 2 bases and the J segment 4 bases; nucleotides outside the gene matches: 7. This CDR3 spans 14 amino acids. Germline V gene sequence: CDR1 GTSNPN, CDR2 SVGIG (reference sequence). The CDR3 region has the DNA TGTGCCTGGAGTAGACCGGACAGGGCGTACGAGCAGTACTTC. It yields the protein CAWSRPDRAYEQYF.

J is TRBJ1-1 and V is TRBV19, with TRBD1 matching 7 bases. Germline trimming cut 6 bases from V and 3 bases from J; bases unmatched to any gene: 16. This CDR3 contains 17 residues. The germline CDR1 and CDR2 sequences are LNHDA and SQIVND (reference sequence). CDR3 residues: CASRQAGGWAVDTEAFF. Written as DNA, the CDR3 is TGTGCCAGTAGACAAGCAGGGGGGTGGGCAGTCGACACTGAAGCTTTCTTT. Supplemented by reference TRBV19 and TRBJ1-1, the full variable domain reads DGGITQSPKYLFRKEGQNVTLSCEQNLNHDAMYWYRQDPGQGLRLIYYSQIVNDFQKGDIAEGYSVSREKKESFPLTVTSAQKNPTAFYLCASRQAGGWAVDTEAFFGQGTRLTVV.

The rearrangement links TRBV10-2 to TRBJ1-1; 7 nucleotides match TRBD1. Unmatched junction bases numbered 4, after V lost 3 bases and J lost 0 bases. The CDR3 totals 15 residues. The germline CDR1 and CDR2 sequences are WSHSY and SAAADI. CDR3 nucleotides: TGCGCCAGCAGTGACGACAGGGCCATGAACACTGAAGCTTTCTTT. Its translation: CASSDDRAMNTEAFF.

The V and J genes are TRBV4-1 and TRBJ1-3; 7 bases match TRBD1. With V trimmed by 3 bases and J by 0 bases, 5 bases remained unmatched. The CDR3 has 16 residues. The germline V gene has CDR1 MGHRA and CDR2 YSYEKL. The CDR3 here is CASSQRRDSSGNTIYF. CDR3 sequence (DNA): TGCGCCAGCAGCCAGCGCCGGGACAGCTCTGGAAACACCATATATTTT.

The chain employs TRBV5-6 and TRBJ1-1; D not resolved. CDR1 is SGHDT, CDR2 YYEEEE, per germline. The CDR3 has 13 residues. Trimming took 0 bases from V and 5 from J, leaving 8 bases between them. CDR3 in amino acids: CASSLVGSTEAFF. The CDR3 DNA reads TGTGCCAGCAGCTTGGTGGGGAGTACTGAAGCTTTCTTT.

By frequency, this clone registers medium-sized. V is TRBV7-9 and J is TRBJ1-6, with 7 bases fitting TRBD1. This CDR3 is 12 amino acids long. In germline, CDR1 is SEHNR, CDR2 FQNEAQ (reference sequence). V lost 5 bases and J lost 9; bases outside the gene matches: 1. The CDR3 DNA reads TGTGCCAGCAGCCCAGGGGGTTCACCCCTCCACTTT. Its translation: CASSPGGSPLHF.